A selection of T cell receptor beta chains follows, all from one sample in a study of long-term antiretroviral therapy in people with HIV. Produced via immunoSEQ multiplex PCR; TCRdb's table is partial and in-frame only. This table has around 16,000 clones, over 70% appearing once. The sequences come from unsorted PBMCs, collected less than 1.3 years before starting antiretroviral therapy. These receptors were collected from a man aged 25 to 40 with HIV. The CDR3 runs from the conserved cysteine through the conserved F or W. Each record gives: clone size, D gene, V gene, J gene, CDR3 protein, CDR3 DNA. A D gene is named only where the DNA matches it firmly. Clone sizes are given selectively: once, few, many, or a class where the clone is expanded.

NA,TRBD2,TRBV7-8,TRBJ2-1,CASSLRLAENNEQFF,TGTGCCAGCAGCTTGAGGCTAGCGGAAAACAATGAGCAGTTCTTC
NA,NA,TRBV7-9,TRBJ1-2,CASSFGGVLGDYGYIF,TGTGCCAGCAGCTTTGGGGGGGTGTTGGGGGACTATGGCTACATCTTC
once,NA,TRBV20-1,TRBJ1-2,CSPQNGYTF,TGCAGTCCCCAGAATGGCTACACCTTC
NA,TRBD2,TRBV6-4,TRBJ2-3,CASSDSGTSGGADTQYF,TGTGCCAGCAGTGACTCCGGGACTAGCGGGGGGGCAGATACGCAGTATTTT
NA,TRBD1,TRBV11-2,TRBJ1-2,CASSLQGDGYTF,TGTGCCAGCAGCCTACAGGGGGATGGCTACACCTTC
NA,NA,TRBV28,TRBJ1-5,CASSLSGVWDQPQHF,TGTGCCAGCAGTCTCTCAGGGGTTTGGGATCAGCCCCAGCATTTT
NA,NA,TRBV5-1,TRBJ2-6,CASSRSPSGANVLTF,TGCGCCAGCAGCAGGAGTCCTTCTGGGGCCAACGTCCTGACTTTC
NA,TRBD2,TRBV6-4,TRBJ2-2,CASSRTSEGELFF,TGTGCCAGCAGTCGTACTAGCGAGGGGGAGCTGTTTTTT
NA,NA,TRBV28,TRBJ1-5,CASSPPPGGGSNQPQHF,TGTGCCAGCAGTCCTCCCCCGGGGGGCGGAAGCAATCAGCCCCAGCATTTT
NA,NA,TRBV6-5,TRBJ1-2,CASSFEMNYGYTF,TGTGCCAGCAGTTTCGAGATGAACTATGGCTACACCTTC
NA,NA,TRBV10-1,TRBJ2-2,CASSEGVAGELFF,TGCGCCAGCAGTGAGGGGGTAGCCGGGGAGCTGTTTTTT
few,NA,TRBV25-1,TRBJ1-2,CASSVGTPNYGYTF,TGTGCCAGCAGTGTAGGGACACCAAATTATGGCTACACCTTC
NA,TRBD1,TRBV18,TRBJ1-1,CASSVAGGRGSEAFF,TGTGCCAGCTCTGTTGCAGGGGGCCGCGGGTCTGAAGCTTTCTTT
once,TRBD1,TRBV2,TRBJ2-7,CASSSPGQGQPRSSYEQYF,TGTGCCAGCAGCTCACCGGGACAGGGGCAACCAAGGAGCTCCTACGAGCAGTACTTC
NA,NA,TRBV10-3,TRBJ2-1,CAISELTSSYNEQFF,TGTGCCATCAGTGAGTTGACAAGCTCCTACAATGAGCAGTTCTTC
few,NA,TRBV28,TRBJ2-7,CASSRGPSYEQYF,TGTGCCAGCAGCCGAGGACCATCCTACGAGCAGTACTTC
NA,NA,TRBV6-5,TRBJ2-5,CASSLGGRETQYF,TGTGCCAGCAGTTTAGGGGGGCGGGAGACCCAGTACTTC
NA,NA,TRBV7-9,TRBJ2-1,CASSLDSQGYNEQFF,TGTGCCAGCAGCTTAGATTCACAGGGCTACAATGAGCAGTTCTTC
NA,NA,TRBV7-5,TRBJ1-6,CVRSLTGNSPLHF,TGTGTCAGAAGCCTGACAGGCAATTCACCCCTCCACTTT
NA,NA,TRBV5-1,TRBJ2-3,CASSLEGGPSTQYF,TGCGCCAGCAGCTTGGAGGGGGGGCCCTCTACGCAGTATTTT
NA,TRBD1,TRBV6-5,TRBJ1-5,CASSTGGRQPQHF,TGTGCCAGCAGCACAGGGGGCCGTCAGCCCCAGCATTTT
NA,TRBD1,TRBV11-2,TRBJ2-7,CASSSSFRGLDSYEQYF,TGTGCCAGCAGCTCCAGCTTCAGGGGGCTAGATAGCTACGAGCAGTACTTC
NA,NA,TRBV2,TRBJ2-1,CASTSGALSNEQFF,TGTGCCAGCACCTCGGGGGCGCTCAGCAATGAGCAGTTCTTC
NA,NA,TRBV2,TRBJ1-4,CAILGGATNEKLFF,TGTGCCATACTAGGGGGTGCAACTAATGAAAAACTGTTTTTT
NA,TRBD1,TRBV19,TRBJ2-1,CATRDRASLSYNEQFF,TGTGCCACTAGGGACAGGGCCTCTCTTTCCTACAATGAGCAGTTCTTC
once,TRBD1,TRBV6-1,TRBJ2-1,CASMRGQGLNEQFF,TGTGCCAGCATGCGAGGACAGGGGTTGAATGAGCAGTTCTTC
NA,TRBD2,TRBV10-3,TRBJ2-7,CANGGGRNYEQYF,TGTGCCAACGGGGGGGGCAGGAACTACGAGCAGTACTTC
NA,NA,TRBV25-1,TRBJ2-3,CASSEVGESTDTQYF,TGTGCCAGCAGTGAGGTGGGGGAGAGCACAGATACGCAGTATTTT
NA,TRBD1,TRBV6-1,TRBJ1-2,CASSDYDRGLGYTF,TGTGCCAGCAGTGATTACGACAGGGGGCTTGGCTACACCTTC
NA,NA,TRBV6-5,TRBJ2-3,CASRRPLGDTQYF,TGTGCCAGCAGACGCCCACTCGGAGATACGCAGTATTTT
NA,NA,TRBV19,TRBJ2-1,CASSGSGSSYNEQFF,TGTGCCAGTAGTGGTAGCGGAAGCTCCTACAATGAGCAGTTCTTC
NA,TRBD1,TRBV2,TRBJ2-7,CASNQGTGNHEQYF,TGTGCCAGCAACCAAGGGACAGGGAACCACGAGCAGTACTTC
NA,NA,TRBV28,TRBJ2-2,CASSLAELTGELFF,TGTGCCAGCAGTTTAGCAGAACTCACCGGGGAGCTGTTTTTT
NA,NA,TRBV7-9,TRBJ2-7,CASSLDWETYEQYF,TGTGCCAGCAGCTTAGACTGGGAAACCTACGAGCAGTACTTC
NA,TRBD1,TRBV11-2,TRBJ1-2,CASSDRDRLNYGYTF,TGTGCCAGCAGCGACCGGGACAGGTTGAACTATGGCTACACCTTC
NA,NA,TRBV5-1,TRBJ2-7,CASSTLGQIEDYEQYF,TGCGCCAGCAGCACTTTGGGGCAAATAGAGGACTACGAGCAGTACTTC
NA,NA,TRBV7-3,TRBJ2-2,CASSLVANTGELFF,TGTGCCAGCAGCTTAGTCGCGAACACCGGGGAGCTGTTTTTT
NA,TRBD1,TRBV7-9,TRBJ1-1,CASSEDRGRYTEAFF,TGTGCCAGCAGCGAGGACAGGGGGAGATACACTGAAGCTTTCTTT
medium-sized,NA,TRBV11-2,TRBJ2-1,CASSATGNEQFF,TGTGCCAGCAGCGCTACAGGGAATGAGCAGTTCTTC
NA,NA,TRBV4-1,TRBJ1-4,CASSQDTGIYEKLFF,TGCGCCAGCAGCCAAGACACCGGGATCTATGAAAAACTGTTTTTT
NA,TRBD2,TRBV9,TRBJ2-7,CASSPQAGKPTEQYF,TGTGCCAGCAGCCCCCAAGCGGGGAAGCCTACTGAGCAGTACTTC
NA,NA,TRBV4-1,TRBJ1-3,CASSQDDKRVIYF,TGCGCCAGCAGCCAAGATGATAAAAGAGTCATATATTTT
NA,NA,TRBV2,TRBJ2-2,CASSEALRARELFF,TGTGCCAGCAGTGAAGCACTCAGGGCCCGGGAGCTGTTTTTT
NA,NA,TRBV5-4,TRBJ1-2,CASSHLAKDTGYGYTF,TGTGCCAGCAGCCACCTAGCCAAGGACACAGGATATGGCTACACCTTC
NA,TRBD1,TRBV18,TRBJ1-1,CASSPRTGDTEAFF,TGTGCCAGCTCACCGCGGACAGGAGACACTGAAGCTTTCTTT
NA,TRBD1,TRBV6-1,TRBJ2-4,CASVRLGQERDIQYF,TGTGCCAGCGTACGCCTAGGACAGGAAAGGGACATTCAGTACTTC
NA,TRBD1,TRBV9,TRBJ2-2,CASSPGTGDTGELFF,TGTGCCAGCAGCCCCGGGACAGGGGACACCGGGGAGCTGTTTTTT
NA,TRBD2,TRBV19,TRBJ2-1,CASSIFILAGGHGEQFF,TGTGCCAGTAGTATCTTTATACTAGCGGGAGGGCATGGTGAGCAGTTCTTC
NA,NA,TRBV28,TRBJ2-7,CASSLYRGAATDEQYF,TGTGCCAGCAGTTTATATCGGGGGGCCGCTACAGACGAGCAGTACTTC
NA,NA,TRBV29-1,TRBJ2-7,CSVVGYPGTGWDEQYF,TGCAGCGTTGTGGGATACCCGGGAACAGGGTGGGACGAGCAGTACTTC
NA,TRBD1,TRBV11-2,TRBJ2-7,CASSSAGTAYEQYF,TGTGCCAGCAGCTCCGCCGGGACAGCCTACGAGCAGTACTTC
NA,NA,TRBV25-1,TRBJ1-2,CASSESGRGGYTF,TGTGCCAGCAGTGAATCCGGTAGGGGTGGCTACACCTTC
NA,NA,TRBV25-1,TRBJ1-2,CASRTDTPNYGYTF,TGTGCCAGCCGCACGGACACCCCTAACTATGGCTACACCTTC
NA,TRBD1,TRBV5-4,TRBJ2-6,CASSSPGQGAGANVLTF,TGTGCCAGCAGCTCCCCGGGACAGGGGGCCGGGGCCAACGTCCTGACTTTC